This T cell receptor beta chain was identified in a study of cytomegalovirus exposure and HLA in healthy donors. Profiled with immunoSEQ multiplex PCR; TCRdb holds only in-frame clones, not every one. This sample yields over 150,000 clones, of which about 90% are seen a single time; roughly 5.8% belongs to the top ten. The CDR3 contains 14 residues. In germline, CDR1 is SGHDT, CDR2 YYEEEE. V was pared by 2 bases and J by 10 bases, with 16 bases between. This clone has just one count. The chain joins TRBV5-6 to TRBJ2-1, with D possibly TRBD1 on 5 matching bases. The sequence was obtained from a woman aged 25 to 39 in good health and CMV-seronegative. The material sequenced was PBMCs. The CDR3 loop reads CASSLSGASGEQFF. The DNA for the CDR3 is TGTGCCAGCAGCTTAAGTGGGGCCTCCGGGGAGCAGTTCTTC.